One and the same sample provided the 25 T cell receptor beta chains below, sequenced in a study of shared clonotypes between healthy human individuals. Some clones are missing from TCRdb's copy, which holds only in-frame ones; the method was immunoSEQ multiplex PCR. Here the sample spans about 1 million clones, 75% being singletons. Sequenced material: memory CD4+ T cells sorted from blood. Subset defined: CD45RA-negative fraction. The receptors here all came from a man younger than 35 in good health.

The chain joins TRBV28 to TRBJ2-1; D unclear. This CDR3 has 15 residues. CDR1 and CDR2 (germline): MDHEN, SYDVKM. Trimming removed 5 bases at V and 4 bases at J, with 15 bases between. CDR3 coding DNA: TGTGCCAGCAGTAGGTCCGACCTCTGGTACAATGAGCAGTTCTTC. This translates into CASSRSDLWYNEQFF.

This clone was recorded a few times. The chain has TRBV2 and TRBJ2-7; the D gene is possibly TRBD2 (5 bases). Germline CDR1 SNHLY, CDR2 FYNNEI. This CDR3 is built from 14 residues. V was clipped by 6 bases and J by 2 bases, with 14 bases between them. CDR3 residues: CASSKSGLTYEQYF. The CDR3 coding sequence is TGTGCCAGCAGCAAATCTGGACTTACCTACGAGCAGTACTTC.

This clone was counted at least ten times. This chain connects TRBV7-6 to TRBJ1-3; unclear D gene. V dropped 5 bases and J dropped 0 bases, with 11 bases sitting between them. CDR1 and CDR2 from the germline V gene are SGHVS and FNYEAQ. The CDR3 extends over 15 amino acids. In DNA, the CDR3 is TGTGCCAGCAGCCCCGGACCGAACTCTGGAAACACCATATATTTT. As protein: CASSPGPNSGNTIYF.

As for this clone: Other DNA sequences within the sample encode an identical CDR3. The CDR3 bases are TGCGCCAGCAGGGAGGGAAGCAATCAGCCCCAGCATTTT. This gives the protein CASREGSNQPQHF. The V and J genes are TRBV5-1 and TRBJ1-5; no firm D call. The germline V gene has CDR1 SGHRS and CDR2 YFSETQ. Trimming shortened V by 5 bases and J by 1 base, and 7 bases separated the two germline ends. The CDR3 loop spans 13 amino acids.

The chain is built from TRBV19 and TRBJ2-2, with D hard to call. CDR1 and CDR2 (germline): LNHDA, SQIVND (reference sequence). V was shortened by 2 bases and J by 6 bases, with 16 bases between the two germline ends. The CDR3 is 16 amino acids. In DNA form, the CDR3 reads TGTGCCAGTAGTATACAATTAGGAAACGTAGCCGGGGAGCTGTTTTTT. Its protein product is CASSIQLGNVAGELFF.

The sample holds many counts of this clone. The rearrangement uses TRBV29-1 and TRBJ2-1; no clear D gene. The V and J ends lost 3 bases and 4 bases respectively, with 4 bases between them. The germline gives CDR1 SQVTM, CDR2 ANQGSEA. CDR3 length: 11 amino acids. The CDR3 loop is CSVELYNEQFF. For the CDR3, the DNA is TGCAGCGTTGAGTTGTACAATGAGCAGTTCTTC.

This clone appeared a few times. The V and J genes are TRBV29-1 and TRBJ1-1; weak D call: TRBD1 (5 bases). Looked up from germline, CDR1 is SQVTM and CDR2 is ANQGSEA. V was trimmed by 7 bases and J by 11 bases, leaving 23 bases between them. This CDR3 region has 13 residues. CDR3 region: CSGSRDLSLGAFF. As DNA, the CDR3 is TGCAGCGGCAGCCGGGACCTAAGTCTGGGGGCTTTCTTT.

The chain joins TRBV5-8 to TRBJ2-1, with D possibly matching TRBD2 (5 bases). The ends were cut back, 2 bases at V and 0 bases at J, with 9 bases in the middle. CDR3 size: 15 residues. From germline, CDR1 is SGHTS and CDR2 YDEGEE. CDR3 loop: CASSFRGSSYNEQFF. The CDR3 nucleotides read TGTGCCAGCAGCTTCCGAGGGAGCTCCTACAATGAGCAGTTCTTC. Looking up the rest from reference TRBV5-8 and TRBJ2-1 gives the full variable domain: EAGVTQSPTHLIKTRGQQATLRCSPISGHTSVYWYQQALGLGLQFLLWYDEGEERNRGNFPPRFSGRQFPNYSSELNVNALELEDSALYLCASSFRGSSYNEQFFGPGTRLTVL.

CDR3 residues: CASSVRGAAYEQYF. In nucleotides, the CDR3 is TGTGCCAGCAGTGTAAGGGGAGCGGCCTACGAGCAGTACTTC. The chain is built from TRBV2 and TRBJ2-7; the D gene could be TRBD1 or TRBD2 (5 bases each). This CDR3 region has 14 residues. The germline V gene has CDR1 SNHLY and CDR2 FYNNEI. V was pared by 4 bases and J by 2 bases, with 12 bases between.

V usage is TRBV5-4 and J usage is TRBJ2-7; weak D call: TRBD2 (6 bases). V dropped 2 bases and J dropped 3 bases, with 9 bases sitting between them. The CDR3 is made up of 13 amino acids. In germline, CDR1 is SGHNT, CDR2 YYREEE (reference sequence). The CDR3 DNA reads as TGTGCCAGCAGCTTTAACGGGGGCTACGAGCAGTACTTC. Translating gives CASSFNGGYEQYF.

Note on this clone: The sample contains more than one DNA sequence encoding this CDR3. The chain uses TRBV5-1 and TRBJ2-2; TRBD1 is a possible D gene (6 bases). Trimming left V 0 bases short and J 5 bases short, with 8 bases between. The germline CDR1 and CDR2 sequences are SGHRS and YFSETQ. The CDR3 extends over 14 amino acids. CDR3 DNA: TGCGCCAGCAGCTTGGCAGGGGATACCGGGGAGCTGTTTTTT. Translated: CASSLAGDTGELFF.

The chain uses TRBV2 and TRBJ1-4, with D tentatively TRBD1 (5 bases). V was clipped by 3 bases and J by 4 bases, with 12 bases between them. The germline V gene encodes CDR1 SNHLY and CDR2 FYNNEI. This CDR3 has 15 amino acids. CDR3 in amino acids: CASSDPRGVNEKLFF. The CDR3 DNA reads TGTGCCAGCAGTGACCCTCGGGGGGTTAATGAAAAACTGTTTTTT.

In its sample, this clone was seen once. The rearrangement links TRBV7-8 to TRBJ1-2, with D uncertain. Trimming cost V 5 bases and J 8 bases, with 18 bases left between them. Germline values: CDR1 SGHVS, CDR2 FQNEAQ. This CDR3 has 14 residues. CDR3 region: CASSPRTGSVGYTF. CDR3 coding DNA: TGTGCCAGCAGCCCCAGGACGGGATCCGTCGGCTACACCTTC. Complete variable domain (other parts from reference TRBV7-8 and TRBJ1-2): GAGVSQSPRYKVAKRGQDVALRCDPISGHVSLFWYQQALGQGPEFLTYFQNEAQLDKSGLPSDRFFAERPEGSVSTLKIQRTQQEDSAVYLCASSPRTGSVGYTFGSGTRLTVV.

The count of this clone is one. The rearrangement joins TRBV28 to TRBJ1-2; D might be TRBD1 (5 bases). With 2 bases removed from V and 4 bases from J, the gap between germline ends came to 8 bases. This CDR3 region has 13 residues. Germline V gene sequence: CDR1 MDHEN, CDR2 SYDVKM. The CDR3 spells CASSLPGLYGYTF. CDR3 nucleotides: TGTGCCAGCAGTTTACCAGGGCTCTATGGCTACACCTTC.

The chain couples TRBV15 to TRBJ1-2; possible D gene TRBD1, 5 bases. This CDR3 region has 14 residues. V lost 0 bases, J lost 3 bases, and 8 bases lay in between. Looked up from germline, CDR1 is LNHNV and CDR2 is YYDKDF (reference sequence). The CDR3 protein is CATSREGGDYGYTF. The CDR3 nucleotides are TGTGCCACCAGCAGAGAGGGAGGGGACTATGGCTACACCTTC.

The rearrangement joins TRBV2 to TRBJ2-7; weak D call: TRBD2 (7 bases). This CDR3 region has 15 residues. V dropped 7 bases and J dropped 0 bases, with 16 bases sitting between them. Germline V lookup: CDR1 SNHLY, CDR2 FYNNEI. CDR3 in amino acids: CASTETGRDSYEQYF. The DNA of the CDR3 is TGTGCCAGCACCGAAACAGGGAGGGACTCCTACGAGCAGTACTTC.

The V gene is TRBV7-2, the J gene TRBJ1-2; D is perhaps TRBD1 (5 bases). V lost 5 bases and J lost 4, with 17 bases in between. Germline CDR1 and CDR2: SGHTA and FQGNSA. CDR3 length equals 15 residues. The CDR3 DNA reads TGTGCCAGCAGCCAGACAGCCGAAACCCTCTATGGCTACACCTTC. As protein: CASSQTAETLYGYTF.

The chain recombines TRBV5-3 with TRBJ1-2; D may be TRBD1 (6 bases). TRBV5-3 is marked as an open reading frame, function uncertain. The V end was cut by 2 bases, the J end by 7 bases, with 12 bases between. The CDR3 runs 13 residues. The CDR3 DNA is TGTGCCAGAAGCTTCTCAGGAGGGGGTGGCTACACCTTC. Translation: CARSFSGGGGYTF.

The chain joins TRBV25-1 to TRBJ2-4, with D hard to call. CDR1 MGHDK and CDR2 SYGVNS come from the germline V gene. CDR3 size: 14 residues. Between the trimmed V and J ends, which lost 8 bases and 8 bases, there was a span of 19 bases. In DNA form, the CDR3 reads TGTGCCAGCTCTGGAGCCGGGCTCGCGGACATTCAGTACTTC. The encoded protein is CASSGAGLADIQYF.

The rearrangement links TRBV5-1 to TRBJ1-6, with D possibly being TRBD1 (5 bases). Germline assignment: CDR1 SGHRS and CDR2 YFSETQ. This CDR3 has 17 amino acids. V was shortened by 0 bases and J by 1 base, with 11 bases between the two germline ends. The CDR3 region is CASSLGRGSSYNSPLHF. The CDR3 DNA is TGCGCCAGCAGCTTGGGTAGGGGATCGTCCTATAATTCACCCCTCCACTTT.

The sample holds a few counts of this clone. The chain combines TRBV9 with TRBJ2-7; 9 bases map to TRBD2. CDR3 length equals 13 residues. Per germline, CDR1 SGDLS and CDR2 YYNGEE. J gave up 4 bases and V 5 bases, and 4 bases lay outside the gene matches. CDR3 loop: CASSAGLAYEQYF. Here the CDR3 DNA reads TGTGCCAGCAGTGCCGGACTAGCGTACGAGCAGTACTTC.

The CDR3 DNA sequence: TGCAGCGTTGGAGAGCCAACAGGGGCTAACTATGGCTACACCTTC. It encodes CSVGEPTGANYGYTF. The chain joins TRBV29-1 to TRBJ1-2; 7 bases line up with TRBD1. V lost 4 bases to trimming and J lost 0 bases; unmatched junction nucleotides: 8. Germline CDR1 SQVTM, CDR2 ANQGSEA. This CDR3 has 15 residues.

With respect to this clone: This CDR3 is also generated by other DNA sequences in the sample. The chain employs TRBV10-2 and TRBJ1-1; 9 positions agree with TRBD1. This CDR3 is built from 15 residues. V was pared by 6 bases and J by 5 bases, with 10 bases of the junction left unmatched. The germline gives CDR1 WSHSY, CDR2 SAAADI. The CDR3 reads CASSSSTGGGTEAFF. As DNA, the CDR3 is TGCGCCAGCAGCTCGTCGACAGGGGGGGGAACTGAAGCTTTCTTT.

The chain is built from TRBV5-3 and TRBJ2-7; D might be TRBD1 (5 bases). TRBV5-3 has ORF status, its function being uncertain. This CDR3 has 18 amino acids. V was pared by 0 bases and J by 0 bases, with 19 bases between. The CDR3 nucleotides read TGTGCCAGAAGCTTGGAGGGGCCACCCAGCGCTTTCTCCTACGAGCAGTACTTC. Translation: CARSLEGPPSAFSYEQYF.

The chain recombines TRBV7-8 with TRBJ2-2, with D possibly TRBD2 on 5 matching bases. The CDR3 spans 16 residues. Germline lookup yields CDR1 SGHVS and CDR2 FQNEAQ. V lost 6 bases and J 4 bases, leaving 18 bases between the germline ends. The CDR3: CASSGGSLTGTGELFF. For the CDR3, the DNA is TGTGCCAGCAGTGGAGGTTCGCTGACGGGCACCGGGGAGCTGTTTTTT.